Below, 31 T cell receptor beta chains from the same sample are listed, as sequenced in a study of cytomegalovirus exposure and HLA in healthy donors (TCRdb year 2017). The library was produced with the immunoSEQ multiplex PCR assay. The multiplex PCR relied on a mix of 60 forward primers for TCR Vbeta segments and 13 reverse primers for TCR Jbeta segments. The clones in this table, taken by TCRdb from immuneACCESS, are in-frame only. Not every clone is retained; where verified, under half of the shortfall comes from an unresolved V gene, and the cause of the rest is unknown. Counted in this sample were 130,000 or so clones; 75% to 85% of them appeared once. About 8.3% of the sample comes from the top ten. Sequencing was performed on PBMCs. The receptors originated from a woman aged 45-59 years in good health and CMV-seropositive.

The chain employs TRBV27 and TRBJ1-5; tentative D call: TRBD1 (5 bases). This CDR3 region has 15 residues. The germline gives CDR1 MNHEY, CDR2 SMNVEV (reference sequence). Between the trimmed V and J ends, which lost 6 bases and 0 bases, there was a span of 12 bases. CDR3 nucleotides: TGTGCCAGCAGGAAGGAGGGGAATAGCAATCAGCCCCAGCATTTT. Amino acid sequence: CASRKEGNSNQPQHF.

This sequence joins TRBV5-6 and TRBJ2-7; 8 nucleotides line up with TRBD1. Germline V lookup: CDR1 SGHDT, CDR2 YYEEEE. CDR3 size: 13 residues. After removal of 6 bases from V and 3 bases from J, the junction contained 5 bases not matched to a gene. The chain's CDR3 is CASNVQGGYEQYF. The CDR3 coding sequence is TGTGCCAGCAACGTACAGGGGGGCTACGAGCAGTACTTC.

V usage is TRBV9 and J usage is TRBJ2-3; D is ambiguous. Germline V CDR1 and CDR2: SGDLS, YYNGEE. The CDR3 consists of 12 residues. V lost 3 bases and J 0 bases, leaving 2 bases between the germline ends. The CDR3 nucleotides are TGTGCCAGCAGCGCGAGCACAGATACGCAGTATTTT. Its translation is CASSASTDTQYF.

The chain links TRBV9 to TRBJ2-6, with a tentative D call TRBD1 (5 bases). Germline loops: CDR1 SGDLS, CDR2 YYNGEE. The V and J ends lost 4 bases and 3 bases respectively, with 11 bases between them. The CDR3 spans 15 residues. The CDR3 bases are TGTGCCAGCAGCACCGGACAAGTTGGGGCCAACGTCCTGACTTTC. Translation: CASSTGQVGANVLTF.

The rearrangement joins TRBV7-6 to TRBJ2-7, with D uncertain. Trimming took 0 bases from V and 6 from J, leaving 9 bases between them. The CDR3 sequence is 13 residues long. CDR1 SGHVS and CDR2 FNYEAQ come from the germline V gene. The CDR3 is CASSLAAGSEQYF. As DNA, the CDR3 is TGTGCCAGCAGCTTAGCGGCAGGAAGCGAGCAGTACTTC.

The chain combines TRBV23-1 with TRBJ1-3; no clear D. TRBV23-1 is an ORF, with its function uncertain. Deletions cut 10 bases from V and 4 bases from J, with 23 bases between. The CDR3 runs to 16 residues. The CDR3 nucleotides read TGCGCCAACACAGCTCGGGGAGTACCCTCGGGAAACACCATATATTTT. Translation: CANTARGVPSGNTIYF.

The chain joins TRBV6-5 to TRBJ1-6; 7 bases align to TRBD1. With V trimmed by 6 bases and J by 2 bases, 4 bases remained unmatched. This CDR3 contains 15 residues. CDR1 is MNHEY and CDR2 is SVGAGI in the germline V gene. The CDR3 nucleotides are TGTGCCAGCAGACGGACAGGAACCTATAATTCACCCCTCCACTTT. As protein: CASRRTGTYNSPLHF.

The rearrangement uses TRBV7-9 and TRBJ2-3; D remains unclear. The CDR3 is made up of 12 amino acids. V shed 3 bases and J shed 5 bases, with 6 bases lying between them. The germline gives CDR1 SEHNR, CDR2 FQNEAQ (reference sequence). CDR3 sequence: CASSFTVDTQYF. The CDR3, as DNA: TGTGCCAGCAGCTTTACTGTAGATACGCAGTATTTT.

The chain combines TRBV7-2 with TRBJ2-1, with D tentatively TRBD1 (6 bases). V was clipped by 3 bases and J by 5 bases, with 17 bases between them. CDR3 length: 16 residues. Germline loops: CDR1 SGHTA, CDR2 FQGNSA. CDR3 nucleotide sequence: TGTGCCAGCAGCTTCCCGCACAGGGCTCCCAACAATGAGCAGTTCTTC. This sequence encodes CASSFPHRAPNNEQFF.

CDR3 in DNA: TGTGCCAGCTCGGGGCAGGGTCCCTACGAGCAGTACTTC. It codes for CASSGQGPYEQYF. The chain is built from TRBV18 and TRBJ2-7; D is possibly TRBD1 (5 bases). Germline CDR1 and CDR2: KGHSH and LQKENI. Trimming left V 6 bases short and J 2 bases short, with 11 bases between. CDR3 length: 13 residues.

The chain employs TRBV7-9 and TRBJ1-6; 8 nucleotides align to TRBD1. The CDR3 is made up of 14 amino acids. The J segment lost 7 bases and the V segment lost 6 bases, leaving 5 bases of the junction unmatched. The germline CDR1 and CDR2 sequences are SEHNR and FQNEAQ (reference sequence). CDR3 residues: CASSPGQGNSPLHF. The CDR3 coding sequence is TGTGCCAGCAGTCCTGGACAGGGAAATTCACCCCTCCACTTT.

J is TRBJ2-7 and V is TRBV6-5, with TRBD1 as a possible D gene (6 bases). V shed 6 bases and J shed 6 bases, with 15 bases lying between them. Germline-derived CDR1 and CDR2 are MNHEY and SVGAGI. The CDR3 length is 13 residues. CDR3 sequence (DNA): TGTGCCAGCAGGGGATTGGACAGAACCGAGCAGTACTTC. Its protein product is CASRGLDRTEQYF.

V is TRBV5-6 and J is TRBJ1-1; unclear D gene. Germline-derived CDR1 and CDR2 are SGHDT and YYEEEE. The CDR3 is 13 amino acids. V gave up 4 bases and J gave up 8 bases, with 15 bases separating them. CDR3 nucleotide sequence: TGTGCCAGCAGCCCGACCGGGATTCGGGAAGCTTTCTTT. It specifies CASSPTGIREAFF. Filled out from reference TRBV5-6 and TRBJ1-1, the complete variable domain reads DAGVTQSPTHLIKTRGQQVTLRCSPKSGHDTVSWYQQALGQGPQFIFQYYEEEERQRGNFPDRFSGHQFPNYSSELNVNALLLGDSALYLCASSPTGIREAFFGQGTRLTVV.

The V call is TRBV9, the J call TRBJ2-2; weak D call: TRBD1 (6 bases). With 5 bases removed from V and 3 bases from J, the gap between germline ends came to 14 bases. Germline lookup yields CDR1 SGDLS and CDR2 YYNGEE. The CDR3 has 15 amino acids. The DNA of the CDR3 is TGTGCCAGCAGGTGGGGGCGAACAGACACCGGGGAGCTGTTTTTT. This encodes CASRWGRTDTGELFF.

The chain couples TRBV15 to TRBJ1-6, with D perhaps TRBD1 (5 bases). CDR1 is LNHNV and CDR2 is YYDKDF in the germline V gene (reference sequence). This CDR3 is 15 amino acids long. Trimming took 5 bases from V and 7 from J, leaving 15 bases between them. The CDR3 loop reads CATSSQQVKNSPLHF. The CDR3 coding sequence is TGTGCCACCAGCTCCCAACAGGTGAAAAATTCACCCCTCCACTTT.

The CDR3 region has the DNA TGTGCCAGCAGCCCCGCCGAAGGGGGCGGCTATGGCTACACCTTC. It specifies CASSPAEGGGYGYTF. The genes are TRBV27 and TRBJ1-2; 7 bases fit TRBD1. J lost 4 bases, V lost 6 bases, and 11 bases had no gene match. Germline lookup yields CDR1 MNHEY and CDR2 SMNVEV (reference sequence). This CDR3 contains 15 residues.

This clone was detected only a few times. The chain has TRBV30 and TRBJ2-2; TRBD1 aligns across 7 bases. The ends lost 5 bases at V and 5 bases at J; junction bases unmatched: 2. Looked up from germline, CDR1 is GTSNPN and CDR2 is SVGIG (reference sequence). CDR3 length: 12 residues. CDR3 region: CAWDRDTGELFF. CDR3 bases: TGTGCCTGGGACAGGGATACCGGGGAGCTGTTTTTT.

In regard to this clone: This CDR3 is also generated by other DNA sequences in the sample. This sequence joins TRBV5-1 and TRBJ2-1, with TRBD2 matching 11 bases. There are 16 residues in the CDR3. With 4 bases clipped from V and 4 bases from J, the junction kept 7 bases outside the gene matches. Germline V CDR1 and CDR2: SGHRS, YFSETQ. In nucleotides, the CDR3 is TGCGCCAGCAGCGCCTTTCTAGCGGGGGGTTACAATGAGCAGTTCTTC. Amino acids: CASSAFLAGGYNEQFF.

This clone was counted once. The chain has TRBV6-5 and TRBJ2-2; 9 bases agree with TRBD1. Trimming removed 0 bases from V and 3 bases from J; junction bases left unmatched: 2. Germline CDR1 is MNHEY and CDR2 is SVGAGI. The CDR3 covers 16 residues. The CDR3 sequence is CASSYSGQGDTGELFF. CDR3 coding DNA: TGTGCCAGCAGTTACTCGGGACAGGGCGACACCGGGGAGCTGTTTTTT.

J is TRBJ2-7 and V is TRBV4-3, with 9 bases identical to TRBD1. V gave up 1 base and J gave up 3 bases; unmatched junction bases: 4. The CDR3 is 15 residues long. Germline CDR1 is LGHNA and CDR2 is YSLEER. DNA of the CDR3: TGCGCCAGCAGCCAAGGATGGGACAGGGTCTACGAGCAGTACTTC. Amino acid sequence: CASSQGWDRVYEQYF.

The chain joins TRBV2 to TRBJ2-5; D uncertain. Germline V gene data show CDR1 as SNHLY and CDR2 as FYNNEI. Trimming stripped 6 bases from V and 0 bases from J, with 14 bases between. This CDR3 region has 15 residues. This CDR3 is CASRASHLHQETQYF. CDR3 coding DNA: TGTGCCAGCAGGGCCTCACATCTCCACCAAGAGACCCAGTACTTC.

This clone turned up a few times. The chain is built from TRBV6-6 and TRBJ2-5; 14 bases map to TRBD2. V trimming: 7 bases; J trimming: 4 bases; junction bases outside the gene matches: 5. Germline V lookup: CDR1 MNHNY, CDR2 SVGAGI (reference sequence). This CDR3 is 15 amino acids long. The DNA for the CDR3 is TGTGCCAGCACCCAGGGACTAGCGGGAGTAGAGACCCAGTACTTC. Translating it yields CASTQGLAGVETQYF.

This sequence joins TRBV5-6 and TRBJ1-1; D not resolved. The germline CDR1 and CDR2 sequences are SGHDT and YYEEEE. Deletions cut 2 bases from V and 1 base from J, with 18 bases between. This CDR3 region has 17 residues. Here the CDR3 DNA reads TGTGCCAGCAGCTTCTTTAGCCCAGCAAGAGGGAACACTGAAGCTTTCTTT. Protein product: CASSFFSPARGNTEAFF.

This clone occurred a few times. The chain carries TRBV19 and TRBJ2-3; 9 bases agree with TRBD2. V shed 10 bases and J 8 bases; nucleotides not matched to a gene: 10. Germline CDR1 is LNHDA and CDR2 is SQIVND (reference sequence). This CDR3 region has 13 residues. The CDR3 DNA reads TGTGCCACTCTAGCGGGACATTACGGTACGCAGTATTTT. It specifies CATLAGHYGTQYF.

This chain links TRBV7-8 with TRBJ1-1, with 9 nucleotides matching TRBD1. The J segment lost 0 bases and the V segment lost 5 bases, leaving 10 bases of the junction unmatched. CDR1 SGHVS and CDR2 FQNEAQ come from the germline V gene. The CDR3 loop spans 17 amino acids. The CDR3 DNA reads TGTGCCAGCAGCCGCGGACAGGGGCGTTGGATGAACACTGAAGCTTTCTTT. Translating it yields CASSRGQGRWMNTEAFF.

The chain joins TRBV5-1 to TRBJ2-7; 10 bases match TRBD1. This CDR3 contains 14 residues. V lost 3 bases and J lost 5; bases outside the gene matches: 5. In germline, CDR1 is SGHRS, CDR2 YFSETQ. CDR3 sequence reads: CASSSIGTGDEQYF. CDR3 nucleotide sequence: TGCGCCAGCAGCTCTATAGGGACAGGGGACGAGCAGTACTTC.

This chain links TRBV30 with TRBJ1-2; D possibly corresponds to TRBD1 (5 bases). CDR1 is GTSNPN, CDR2 SVGIG, per germline (reference sequence). V shed 3 bases and J shed 7 bases, with 18 bases lying between them. The CDR3 is made up of 14 amino acids. The CDR3 here is CAWRRVRVKSGYTF. The CDR3 DNA reads TGTGCCTGGAGACGGGTCAGGGTGAAGTCTGGCTACACCTTC.

V gene TRBV6-5 combines with J gene TRBJ2-3, with a possible D match to TRBD2 (6 bases). Germline V gives CDR1 MNHEY, CDR2 SVGAGI. The CDR3 consists of 14 residues. Trimming removed 8 bases from V and 3 bases from J, with 15 bases in between. This CDR3 is CASSKGLTTDTQYF. The CDR3 coding sequence is TGTGCCAGCTCAAAGGGACTTACAACAGATACGCAGTATTTT.

The chain couples TRBV10-3 to TRBJ2-3; perhaps TRBD2 as D (5 bases). V was clipped by 8 bases and J by 4 bases, with 25 bases between them. Germline V gene sequence: CDR1 ENHRY, CDR2 SYGVKD. CDR3 length: 17 amino acids. The CDR3 region is CAIRDRMTTPEADTQYF. The DNA of the CDR3 is TGTGCCATCCGCGACCGGATGACTACCCCGGAAGCAGATACGCAGTATTTT.

There are a few counts of this clone. The rearrangement uses TRBV5-5 and TRBJ2-7, with D possibly TRBD1 on 6 matching bases. This CDR3 is built from 14 residues. Trimming pared 4 bases from V and 4 bases from J, leaving 15 bases between. The germline V gene encodes CDR1 SGHKS and CDR2 YYEKEE (reference sequence). The DNA of the CDR3 is TGTGCCAGCAGCGCGCCGGGACAAAAATACGAGCAGTACTTC. This codes for CASSAPGQKYEQYF. The full variable domain, its missing parts supplied by reference TRBV5-5 and TRBJ2-7, is DAGVTQSPTHLIKTRGQQVTLRCSPISGHKSVSWYQQVLGQGPQFIFQYYEKEERGRGNFPDRFSARQFPNYSSELNVNALLLGDSALYLCASSAPGQKYEQYFGPGTRLTVT.

This chain connects TRBV29-1 to TRBJ1-5; D remains ambiguous. There are 12 residues in the CDR3. Germline CDR1 and CDR2: SQVTM and ANQGSEA. Trimming left V 0 bases short and J 6 bases short, with 6 bases between. CDR3 in amino acids: CSVEDRGQPQHF. The CDR3 DNA reads as TGCAGCGTTGAAGATCGGGGTCAGCCCCAGCATTTT.